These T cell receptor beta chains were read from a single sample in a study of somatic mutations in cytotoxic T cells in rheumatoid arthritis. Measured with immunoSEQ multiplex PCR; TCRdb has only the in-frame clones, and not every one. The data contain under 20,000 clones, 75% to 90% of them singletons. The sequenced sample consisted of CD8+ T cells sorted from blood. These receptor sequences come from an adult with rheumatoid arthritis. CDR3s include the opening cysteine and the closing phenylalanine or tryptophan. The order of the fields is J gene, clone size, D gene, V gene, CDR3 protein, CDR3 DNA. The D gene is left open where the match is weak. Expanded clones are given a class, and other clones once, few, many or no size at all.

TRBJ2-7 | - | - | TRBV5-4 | CAPDYEQYF | TGTGCCCCTGACTACGAGCAGTACTTC
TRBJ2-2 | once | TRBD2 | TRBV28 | CASSFDSGGWNTGELFF | TGTGCCAGCAGTTTCGATAGCGGGGGTTGGAACACCGGGGAGCTGTTTTTT
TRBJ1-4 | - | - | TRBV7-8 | CASSHGAGSNEKLFF | TGTGCCAGCAGCCACGGTGCAGGGTCTAATGAAAAACTGTTTTTT
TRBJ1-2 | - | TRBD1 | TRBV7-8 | CASSSSGTAYGYTF | TGTGCCAGCAGCTCCTCCGGGACAGCCTATGGCTACACCTTC
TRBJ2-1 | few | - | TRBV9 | CASSVGAGGGEQFF | TGTGCCAGCAGCGTAGGAGCAGGGGGAGGGGAGCAGTTCTTC
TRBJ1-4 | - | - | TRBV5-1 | CASSSRQVRPNEKLFF | TGCGCCAGCAGCTCCCGACAGGTTCGGCCTAATGAAAAACTGTTTTTT
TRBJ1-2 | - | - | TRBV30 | CACPGGANYGYTF | TGTGCCTGCCCGGGGGGGGCTAACTATGGCTACACCTTC
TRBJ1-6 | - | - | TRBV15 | CATSRDLYRGRGSPLHF | TGTGCCACCAGCAGAGATCTTTATCGGGGGCGCGGGTCACCCCTCCACTTT
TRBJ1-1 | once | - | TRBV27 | CASSLMPGNTEAFF | TGTGCCAGCAGTTTAATGCCCGGGAACACTGAAGCTTTCTTT
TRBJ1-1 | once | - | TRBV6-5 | CASQKIQLNTEAFF | TGTGCCAGCCAAAAGATCCAACTGAACACTGAAGCTTTCTTT
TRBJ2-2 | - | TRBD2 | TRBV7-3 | CASSLFGGRESTGELFF | TGTGCCAGCAGCTTATTCGGCGGGAGGGAGAGCACCGGGGAGCTGTTTTTT
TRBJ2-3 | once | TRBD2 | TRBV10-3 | CAISETGTSGTRLVPTDTQYF | TGTGCCATCAGTGAGACCGGGACTAGCGGGACCAGATTGGTCCCCACAGATACGCAGTATTTT
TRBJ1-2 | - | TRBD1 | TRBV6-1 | CASSEYGTVYGYTF | TGTGCCAGCAGTGAATACGGGACAGTTTATGGCTACACCTTC
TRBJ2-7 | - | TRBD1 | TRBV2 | CASSGRGRGPPEQYF | TGTGCCAGCAGTGGAAGGGGCAGGGGGCCGCCCGAGCAGTACTTC
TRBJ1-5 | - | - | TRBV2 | CASSLGGGQPQHF | TGTGCCAGCAGTCTCGGGGGCGGCCAGCCCCAGCATTTT
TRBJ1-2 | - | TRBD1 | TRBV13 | CASSYARQGLEIFNYGYTF | TGTGCCAGCAGTTACGCCAGACAGGGTCTGGAAATCTTTAACTATGGCTACACCTTC
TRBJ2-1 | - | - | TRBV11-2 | CASSLGKYNEQFF | TGTGCCAGCAGCTTAGGTAAATACAATGAGCAGTTCTTC